This is a list of T cell receptor beta chains from one sample in a study of PD-1 blockade in classical Hodgkin lymphoma. Assay: immunoSEQ multiplex PCR; the TCRdb copy retains only in-frame clones and omits some. The sample lists 35,000 to 50,000 clones; approximately 70% were seen once. The input for sequencing was peripheral blood mononuclear cells (PBMCs), taken before the second cycle of nivolumab. Receptor source: a human donor with classical Hodgkin lymphoma. Each CDR3 is given with its conserved first and last residue. D genes are given only for firm matches. The listing skips clone size in some rows; elsewhere it reads once, few, many or a size class.

cdr3_aa | cdr3_nt | d_call | j_call | clone_size | v_call
CAWGGLYTEAFF | TGTGCCTGGGGTGGACTGTACACTGAAGCTTTCTTT | - | TRBJ1-1 | - | TRBV30
CASSFSNRGQVNEQFF | TGTGCCAGCAGCTTCTCAAACAGGGGGCAAGTGAATGAGCAGTTCTTC | TRBD1 | TRBJ2-1 | - | TRBV7-9
CSLVSGEVDGEQFF | TGCAGCCTAGTGTCGGGTGAAGTCGATGGTGAGCAGTTCTTC | - | TRBJ2-1 | once | TRBV29-1
CASSQDPGSILVGMNTEAFF | TGCGCCAGCAGCCAAGATCCAGGGAGCATCCTCGTAGGCATGAACACTGAAGCTTTCTTT | - | TRBJ1-1 | - | TRBV4-3
CASAGWTSGSVRETQYF | TGTGCCAGTGCCGGTTGGACTAGCGGGAGCGTGCGAGAGACCCAGTACTTC | TRBD2 | TRBJ2-5 | - | TRBV19
CASKTAGGTANEQFF | TGTGCCAGCAAAACCGCGGGAGGAACAGCCAATGAGCAGTTCTTC | TRBD2 | TRBJ2-1 | many | TRBV6-1
CASSPTSGGAHTQYF | TGTGCCAGCAGCCCTACTAGCGGGGGGGCACATACGCAGTATTTT | TRBD2 | TRBJ2-3 | - | TRBV7-3
CASSLRTASSYEQYF | TGTGCCAGCAGTCTCCGGACCGCAAGCTCCTACGAGCAGTACTTC | - | TRBJ2-7 | - | TRBV6-5
CASSQDRISYEQYF | TGTGCCAGCAGTCAAGACAGAATCTCCTACGAGCAGTACTTC | - | TRBJ2-7 | - | TRBV6-6
CASIDAVRDLQETQYF | TGTGCCAGCATCGATGCGGTCAGAGATCTCCAAGAGACCCAGTACTTC | - | TRBJ2-5 | - | TRBV7-9
CASSFEPRAWGYTF | TGTGCCAGCAGCTTCGAACCCCGGGCCTGGGGCTACACCTTC | - | TRBJ1-2 | - | TRBV5-6
CSVFGTGRLSYEQYF | TGCAGCGTTTTCGGAACCGGGAGGCTCTCCTACGAGCAGTACTTC | TRBD2 | TRBJ2-7 | few | TRBV29-1
CASSYSGAYYEQYF | TGTGCCAGCAGTTACAGCGGGGCCTACTACGAGCAGTACTTC | TRBD2 | TRBJ2-7 | - | TRBV6-6
CASSQLGGGTDTQYF | TGTGCCAGCAGCCAACTCGGCGGCGGCACAGATACGCAGTATTTT | - | TRBJ2-3 | - | TRBV4-2
CASSQGSTYEQYF | TGCGCCAGCAGCCAAGGTTCCACCTACGAGCAGTACTTC | - | TRBJ2-7 | few | TRBV4-3
CASSLVGTLDVLTF | TGTGCCAGCAGCTTAGTAGGCACCCTAGACGTCCTGACTTTC | - | TRBJ2-6 | - | TRBV11-3
CASSFQGFLTGEQYF | TGTGCCAGCAGTTTTCAGGGGTTCTTAACGGGCGAGCAGTACTTC | - | TRBJ2-7 | - | TRBV6-6
CASSFLSGVMNTEAFF | TGTGCCAGCAGCTTCCTTTCAGGGGTCATGAACACTGAAGCTTTCTTT | - | TRBJ1-1 | - | TRBV7-3
CTSSQSMLAKNIQYF | TGCACCAGCAGCCAAAGTATGTTAGCCAAAAACATTCAGTACTTC | - | TRBJ2-4 | - | TRBV1
CASGADANTEAFF | TGTGCCAGCGGAGCCGACGCGAACACTGAAGCTTTCTTT | - | TRBJ1-1 | few | TRBV7-3
CASSTGFSADTQYF | TGTGCCAGCAGCACAGGGTTTTCGGCAGATACGCAGTATTTT | - | TRBJ2-3 | - | TRBV6-4
CASSELKVNTEAFF | TGTGCCAGCAGTGAGTTAAAGGTGAACACTGAAGCTTTCTTT | - | TRBJ1-1 | few | TRBV6-1
CASSLYRVDNEQFF | TGTGCCAGCAGCCTTTACAGGGTAGACAATGAGCAGTTCTTC | - | TRBJ2-1 | few | TRBV5-4
CASRAPDSRNSNQPQHF | TGTGCCAGCAGGGCCCCCGACAGTCGAAATAGCAATCAGCCCCAGCATTTT | - | TRBJ1-5 | - | TRBV2
CASSFGASSGNTIYF | TGTGCCAGCAGCTTTGGCGCGAGCTCTGGAAACACCATATATTTT | - | TRBJ1-3 | - | TRBV7-3
CASSSPNEQYF | TGTGCCAGCAGCTCCCCCAACGAGCAGTACTTC | - | TRBJ2-7 | few | TRBV11-2
CASRQPGQGANFSTGELFF | TGTGCCAGCAGACAACCGGGACAGGGGGCGAATTTTTCCACCGGGGAGCTGTTTTTT | - | TRBJ2-2 | - | TRBV21-1
CASSVGASGVYEQYF | TGTGCCAGCAGCGTAGGAGCTAGCGGGGTCTACGAGCAGTACTTC | TRBD2 | TRBJ2-7 | - | TRBV9
CAIRGDRGLETQYF | TGTGCCATCAGGGGAGACAGGGGATTGGAGACCCAGTACTTC | TRBD1 | TRBJ2-5 | - | TRBV10-3
CAISSTGVSTGANVLTF | TGTGCCATCAGTTCTACAGGGGTCTCCACTGGGGCCAACGTCCTGACTTTC | TRBD1 | TRBJ2-6 | - | TRBV10-3
CASSLSVGLTNTEAFF | TGTGCCAGCAGTCTCTCGGTGGGACTTACGAACACTGAAGCTTTCTTT | - | TRBJ1-1 | - | TRBV28
CASSLPAEGGLTNEKLFF | TGTGCCAGCAGTTTACCGGCCGAGGGGGGGCTAACTAATGAAAAACTGTTTTTT | - | TRBJ1-4 | - | TRBV28
CASNRANQPQHF | TGTGCCAGCAACAGGGCTAATCAGCCCCAGCATTTT | - | TRBJ1-5 | few | TRBV2
CASSVDGGFSNQPQHF | TGTGCCAGCAGTGTGGACGGGGGGTTTAGCAATCAGCCCCAGCATTTT | - | TRBJ1-5 | - | TRBV2
CASSEESGGVDPNSPLHF | TGTGCCAGCAGTGAGGAGTCGGGGGGCGTAGATCCTAATTCACCCCTCCACTTT | - | TRBJ1-6 | - | TRBV6-1
CASSSTDTQYF | TGTGCCAGCAGTAGCACAGATACGCAGTATTTT | - | TRBJ2-3 | few | TRBV27
CASTPPGAYSNQPQHF | TGTGCCAGCACTCCCCCGGGGGCTTATAGCAATCAGCCCCAGCATTTT | - | TRBJ1-5 | once | TRBV28